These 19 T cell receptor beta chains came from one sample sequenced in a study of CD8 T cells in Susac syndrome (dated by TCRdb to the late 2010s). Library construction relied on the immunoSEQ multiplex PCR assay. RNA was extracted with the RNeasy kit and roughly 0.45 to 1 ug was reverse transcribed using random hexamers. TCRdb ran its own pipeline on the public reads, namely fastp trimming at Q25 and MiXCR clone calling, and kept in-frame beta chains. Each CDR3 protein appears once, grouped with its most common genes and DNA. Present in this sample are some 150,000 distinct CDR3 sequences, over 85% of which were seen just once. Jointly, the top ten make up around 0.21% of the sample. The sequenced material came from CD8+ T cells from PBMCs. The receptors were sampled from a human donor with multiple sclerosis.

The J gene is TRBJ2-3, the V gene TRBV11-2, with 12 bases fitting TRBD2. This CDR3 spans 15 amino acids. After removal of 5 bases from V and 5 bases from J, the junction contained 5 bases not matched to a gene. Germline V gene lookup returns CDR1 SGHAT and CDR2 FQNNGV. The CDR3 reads CASSQLAGGRDTQYF. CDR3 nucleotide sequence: TGTGCCAGCAGCCAGCTAGCGGGGGGGCGAGATACGCAGTATTTT.

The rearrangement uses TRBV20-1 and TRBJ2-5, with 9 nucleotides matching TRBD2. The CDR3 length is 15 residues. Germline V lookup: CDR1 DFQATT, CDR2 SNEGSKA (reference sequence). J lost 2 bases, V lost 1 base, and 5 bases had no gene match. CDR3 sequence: CSARVKTSGQETQYF. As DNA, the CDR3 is TGCAGTGCTAGAGTAAAGACTAGCGGACAAGAGACCCAGTACTTC.

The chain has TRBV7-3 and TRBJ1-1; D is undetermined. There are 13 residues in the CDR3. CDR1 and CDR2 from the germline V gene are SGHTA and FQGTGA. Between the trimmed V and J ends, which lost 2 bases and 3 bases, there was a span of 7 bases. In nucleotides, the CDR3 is TGTGCCAGCAGCTTATTACCAGACACTGAAGCTTTCTTT. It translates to CASSLLPDTEAFF.

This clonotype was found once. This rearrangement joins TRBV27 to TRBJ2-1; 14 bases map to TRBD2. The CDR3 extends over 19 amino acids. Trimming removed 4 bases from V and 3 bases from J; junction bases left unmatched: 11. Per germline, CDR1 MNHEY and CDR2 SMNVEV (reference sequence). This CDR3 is CASSSYRLAGGRNYNEQFF. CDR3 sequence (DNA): TGTGCCAGCAGTTCCTACCGACTAGCGGGGGGGCGTAACTACAATGAGCAGTTCTTC.

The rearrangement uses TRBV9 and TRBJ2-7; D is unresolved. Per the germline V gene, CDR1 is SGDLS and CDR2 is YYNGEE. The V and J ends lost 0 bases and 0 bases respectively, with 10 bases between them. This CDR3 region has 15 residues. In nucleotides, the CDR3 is TGTGCCAGCAGCGTAGGACTCTCTAGCTCCTACGAGCAGTACTTC. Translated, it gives CASSVGLSSSYEQYF.

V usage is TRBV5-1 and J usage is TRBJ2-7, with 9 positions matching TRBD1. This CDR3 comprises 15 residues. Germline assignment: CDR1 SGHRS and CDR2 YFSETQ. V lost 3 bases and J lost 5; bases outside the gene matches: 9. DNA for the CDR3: TGCGCCAGCAGCTCCAGCACAGGGGGCAACGACGAGCAGTACTTC. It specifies CASSSSTGGNDEQYF.

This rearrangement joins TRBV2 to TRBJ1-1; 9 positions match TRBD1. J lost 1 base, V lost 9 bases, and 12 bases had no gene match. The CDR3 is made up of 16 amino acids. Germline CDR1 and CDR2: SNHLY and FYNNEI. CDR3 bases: TGTGCCAGGGACAGGGGAGGAACTAGCCGGAACACTGAAGCTTTCTTT. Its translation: CARDRGGTSRNTEAFF.

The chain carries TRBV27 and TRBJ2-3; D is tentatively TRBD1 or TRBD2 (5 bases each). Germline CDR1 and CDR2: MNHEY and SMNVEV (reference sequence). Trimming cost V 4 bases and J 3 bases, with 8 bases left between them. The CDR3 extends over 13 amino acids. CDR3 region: CASSWGRTDTQYF. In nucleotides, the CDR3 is TGTGCCAGCAGTTGGGGGAGAACAGATACGCAGTATTTT.

The CDR3 DNA sequence: TGTGCCAGCAGCCAAGGTTATACGCTGTTTTTT. Translation gives CASSQGYTLFF. This rearrangement joins TRBV3-1 to TRBJ2-2; no clear D. The germline V and J ends were trimmed by 1 base and 13 bases, with 7 bases remaining between them. Germline values: CDR1 LGHDT, CDR2 YNNKEL (reference sequence). There are 11 residues in the CDR3.

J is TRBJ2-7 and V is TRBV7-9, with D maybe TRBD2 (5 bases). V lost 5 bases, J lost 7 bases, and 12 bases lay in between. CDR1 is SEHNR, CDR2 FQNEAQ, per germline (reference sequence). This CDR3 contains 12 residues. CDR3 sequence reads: CASSGLKEEQYF. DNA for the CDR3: TGTGCCAGCAGCGGACTTAAGGAGGAGCAGTACTTC.

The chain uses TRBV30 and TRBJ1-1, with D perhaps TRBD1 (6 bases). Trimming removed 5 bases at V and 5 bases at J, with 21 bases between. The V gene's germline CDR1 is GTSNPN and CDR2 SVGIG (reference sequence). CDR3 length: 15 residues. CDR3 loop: CAWFNTGTIETEAFF. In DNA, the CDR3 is TGTGCCTGGTTTAATACCGGGACAATAGAAACTGAAGCTTTCTTT.

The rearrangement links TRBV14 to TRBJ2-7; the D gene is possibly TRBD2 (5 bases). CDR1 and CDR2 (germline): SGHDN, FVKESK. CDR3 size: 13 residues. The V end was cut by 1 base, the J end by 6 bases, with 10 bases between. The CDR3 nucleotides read TGTGCCAGCAGCCAAGCCCTCGGGGTCGAGCAGTACTTC. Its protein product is CASSQALGVEQYF.

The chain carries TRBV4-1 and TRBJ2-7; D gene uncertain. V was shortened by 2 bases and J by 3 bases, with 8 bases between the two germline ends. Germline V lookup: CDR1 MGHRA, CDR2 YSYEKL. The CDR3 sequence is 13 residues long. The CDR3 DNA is TGCGCCAGCAGCCAACGACTCGGCTACGAGCAGTACTTC. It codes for CASSQRLGYEQYF.

The CDR3 bases are TGTGCCTGGAGTGTAACGAGGGGGCCCAAAAACATTCAGTACTTC. Its protein is CAWSVTRGPKNIQYF. The chain has TRBV30 and TRBJ2-4; 7 nucleotides line up with TRBD1. The CDR3 runs 15 residues. The V and J ends lost 0 bases and 2 bases, in that order; junction bases with no gene match: 4. Germline-derived CDR1 and CDR2 are GTSNPN and SVGIG (reference sequence). Filled out from reference TRBV30 and TRBJ2-4, the complete variable domain reads SQTIHQWPATLVQPVGSPLSLECTVEGTSNPNLYWYRQAAGRGLQLLFYSVGIGQISSEVPQNLSASRPQDRQFILSSKKLLLSDSGFYLCAWSVTRGPKNIQYFGAGTRLSVL.

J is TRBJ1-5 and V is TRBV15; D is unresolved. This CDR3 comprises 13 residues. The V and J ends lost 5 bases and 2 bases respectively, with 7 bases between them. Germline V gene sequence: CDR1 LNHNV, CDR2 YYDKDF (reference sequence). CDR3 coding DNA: TGTGCCACCAGCGGCGGGGGCAATCAGCCCCAGCATTTT. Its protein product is CATSGGGNQPQHF.

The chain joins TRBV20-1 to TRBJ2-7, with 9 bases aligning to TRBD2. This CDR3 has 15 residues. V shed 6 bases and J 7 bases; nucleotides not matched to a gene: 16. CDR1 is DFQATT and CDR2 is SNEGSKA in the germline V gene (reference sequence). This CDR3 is CSAPGTSPSPREQYF. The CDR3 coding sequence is TGCAGTGCCCCCGGGACTAGCCCATCCCCTAGAGAGCAGTACTTC.

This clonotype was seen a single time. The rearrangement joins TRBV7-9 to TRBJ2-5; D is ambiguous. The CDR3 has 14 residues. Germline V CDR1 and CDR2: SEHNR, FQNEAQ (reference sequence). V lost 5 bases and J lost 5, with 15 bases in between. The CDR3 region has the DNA TGTGCCAGCAGCGACACGGTCAAATGGGAGACCCAGTACTTC. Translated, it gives CASSDTVKWETQYF.

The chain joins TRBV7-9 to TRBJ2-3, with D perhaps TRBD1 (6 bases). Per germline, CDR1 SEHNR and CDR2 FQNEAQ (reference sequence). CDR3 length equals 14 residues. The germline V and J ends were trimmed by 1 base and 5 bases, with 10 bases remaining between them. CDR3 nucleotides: TGTGCCAGCAGCTTAGGGACAGCCAGAGATACGCAGTATTTT. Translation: CASSLGTARDTQYF.

CDR3 nucleotide sequence: TGTGCCAGCAGTTCCCTAAGCTCTGGGGCCAACGTCCTGACTTTC. Protein product: CASSSLSSGANVLTF. This chain uses TRBV9 with TRBJ2-6; D remains unclear. The length of the CDR3 is 15 residues. From germline, CDR1 is SGDLS and CDR2 YYNGEE. The V end lost 5 bases, the J end lost 0 bases, and 9 bases lay between the germline ends.